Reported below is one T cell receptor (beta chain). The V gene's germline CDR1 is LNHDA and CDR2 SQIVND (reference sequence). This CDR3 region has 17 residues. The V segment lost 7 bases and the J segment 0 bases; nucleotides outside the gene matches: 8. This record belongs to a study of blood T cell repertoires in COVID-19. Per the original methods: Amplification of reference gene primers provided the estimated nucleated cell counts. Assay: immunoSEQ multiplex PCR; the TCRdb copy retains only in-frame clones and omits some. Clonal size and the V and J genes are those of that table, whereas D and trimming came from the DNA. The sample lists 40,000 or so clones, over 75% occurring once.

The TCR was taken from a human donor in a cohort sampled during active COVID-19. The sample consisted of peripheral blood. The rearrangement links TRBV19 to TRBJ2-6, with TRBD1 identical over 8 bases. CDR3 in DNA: TGTGCCAGTAAGTCAGGGGGCCCCAGCTCTGGGGCCAACGTCCTGACTTTC. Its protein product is CASKSGGPSSGANVLTF.